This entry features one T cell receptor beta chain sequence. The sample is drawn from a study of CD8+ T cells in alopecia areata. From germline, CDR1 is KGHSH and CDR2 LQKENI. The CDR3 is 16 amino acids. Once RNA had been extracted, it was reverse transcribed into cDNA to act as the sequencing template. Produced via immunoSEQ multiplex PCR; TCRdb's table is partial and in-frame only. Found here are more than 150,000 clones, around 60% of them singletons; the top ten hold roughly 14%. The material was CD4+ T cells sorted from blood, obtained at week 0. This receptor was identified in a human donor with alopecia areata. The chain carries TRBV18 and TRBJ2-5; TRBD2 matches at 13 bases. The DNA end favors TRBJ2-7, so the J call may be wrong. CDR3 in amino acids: CASSLTSGGDPYEQYF. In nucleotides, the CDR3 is TGTGCCAGCTCACTCACTAGCGGGGGGGATCCCTACGAGCAGTACTTC.